A single T cell receptor beta chain is shown here with its context. This clonotype was observed a few times. This clone's antigen is unknown. Base quality data are lacking; no much larger clone is found one base away. Amplification of TCR beta CDR3 regions was carried out from RNA transcripts. The TCR CDR3 was subjected to a first round of RT-PCR using the HTBI primer set and the Qiagen OneStep RT-PCR kit. Libraries were constructed in a second round of multiplex PCR, after which size selection and purification were carried out. Paired-end sequencing of the libraries was performed with 100 bp reads on an Illumina HiSeq2000. The source study handled its data this way. Raw data were processed with SOAPnuke, discarding reads with adapters, uncalled bases, mean Phred below 15, or no exact constant-primer or identifier match. High-quality paired reads were merged with COPE v1.2.5, and unique nucleotide sequences were defined as clonotypes. MiTCR v1.1 was used to align the clonotypes against IMGT TRBV, TRBD and TRBJ reference segments. The analysis included only V-J combinations with a frequency above 0.0001, which together covered around 99% of the repertoires. The TCS score was defined as the ratio of F50 (clonal expansion) to E x V (chaos), calculated using BLOSUM62-based TCRdist between CDR3 peptides within each V-J. Welch's t-statistics and random forest reduced approximately 520 V-J features to 13, which were used in a naive Bayes classifier (R e1071). TCRdb applied fastp at Q25 and MiXCR to the public reads, then kept only in-frame beta chains. Every entry covers one CDR3 protein and lists the most common genes and DNA from its rows. The V and J calls, along with clone size, are taken from TCRdb and not from the paper's own processing. The sample table shows 140,000 or so distinct CDR3 sequences, and over 20% are seen once. The ten largest account for 60% to 80% of the sample.

The record originates from a study of T cells in Graves' hyperthyroidism and ophthalmopathy (dated by TCRdb to the late 2010s). Context from the whole study: Peripheral blood was sampled at the time of initial diagnosis, prior to any treatment. To identify TCR V-J signatures that set the groups apart, the researchers used a discovery cohort of more than 95 patients, made up of approximately 43 with Graves' ophthalmopathy and 57 with stable Graves' hyperthyroidism. Whether ophthalmopathy could be predicted prospectively was tested in an independent validation cohort made up of some 20 hyperthyroidism patients plus 17 patients who later progressed to ophthalmopathy. The 100 or so discovery patients were randomly divided into training and test sets at a 7:3 ratio. In about 6 Graves' hyperthyroidism patients, the study also compared T-cell repertoires from thyroid tissue with T-cell repertoires from blood. After sampling, hyperthyroidism patients received methimazole starting at 30 mg daily, and ophthalmopathy patients received high-dose intravenous methylprednisolone. The paper describes TCR Vbeta CDR3 sequencing of 140 or so peripheral blood samples, made up of roughly 40 ophthalmopathy patients, roughly 80 hyperthyroidism patients and about 17 progressor patients. The paper as a whole reports these results and caveats: A model built on a 13 V-J signature distinguished ophthalmopathy from stable hyperthyroidism, reaching 87.88% sensitivity and under 84% specificity in cross-validation and 80%/75% in testing. During validation, the model predicted progression to ophthalmopathy a median of about 5.9 months ahead of onset, with around 71% sensitivity and under 85% specificity. Sample size was not statistically predetermined, and blinding of investigators to group allocation was not performed. Most expanded thyroid clonotypes (frequency above 0.001) were also found in blood, which suggests that blood repertoires may mirror thyroid immune responses.

The CDR3 spans 14 residues, from the cysteine through the phenylalanine. CDR3 DNA only is kept here, 42 bases in frame from base 1. CDR1 and CDR2 (MNHNS, SASEGT) derive from the germline V gene. V drops 10 bases and J drops 3 bases, leaving 15 bases in between. Hyperthyroidism patients were aged 18 to 65 years and newly diagnosed, with disease duration of less than 2 months. Patients with uncontrolled infections, other autoimmune diseases, pregnancy or lactation were excluded. Diagnoses relied on clinical symptoms, serum thyroxine and TRAb, thyroid ultrasound and orbital computed tomography. Blood from progressor patients was drawn when they were first diagnosed with hyperthyroidism, before any ophthalmopathy symptoms appeared. PBMCs were isolated from about 10 ml of fresh peripheral blood by Ficoll-Paque density gradient centrifugation. Patients classed as progressors first received a Graves' hyperthyroidism diagnosis and then went on to develop ophthalmopathy during follow-up. Trizol reagent was used to extract total RNA, and RNA quality was then checked on an Agilent 2100 Bioanalyzer.

The receptor's source is a woman aged 45-65 years with Graves' hyperthyroidism that later progressed to Graves' ophthalmopathy. The chain is encoded by TRBV6-1 joined to TRBJ1-4; TRBD1 could be the D gene, as 6 bases match. Source material: blood. Here is the DNA: TGTGCCACCTCTGCACAGGGAGCTAATGAAAAACTGTTTTTT. This is translated as CATSAQGANEKLFF.